This entry lists 25 T cell receptor beta chains sequenced from one sample in a study of blood T cells in healthy people across ages. Primers used in a second PCR of about 7 to 12 cycles were a sample-barcoded 5' primer and a J-beta primer mix. TCRdb re-analysed the 5' RACE reads in MiXCR, keeping a single row per CDR3 protein. The top ten clones hold less than 5% of a sample with about 1.5 million distinct CDR3 sequences, less than 45% of them seen once. Sequencing input: blood. All receptors come from a woman younger than 35 in good health.

The rearrangement links TRBV4-3 to TRBJ2-7; D is unresolved. The CDR3 runs to 15 residues. The germline V gene encodes CDR1 LGHNA and CDR2 YSLEER. Between the trimmed V and J ends, which lost 1 base and 0 bases, there was a span of 10 bases. DNA for the CDR3: TGCGCCAGCAGCCAAGCGGGCGGTTACTCCTACGAGCAGTACTTC. Its translation is CASSQAGGYSYEQYF.

J is TRBJ2-3 and V is TRBV2, with TRBD2 matching 12 bases. V shed 7 bases and J 1 base; nucleotides not matched to a gene: 3. The germline V gene encodes CDR1 SNHLY and CDR2 FYNNEI. The CDR3 consists of 15 residues. The CDR3 here is CASTTSGGRTDTQYF. In DNA form, the CDR3 reads TGTGCCAGCACCACTAGCGGGGGGCGCACAGATACGCAGTATTTT.

V usage is TRBV12-3 or TRBV12-4 and J usage is TRBJ1-5, with 8 bases fitting TRBD1. Unmatched junction bases numbered 9, after V lost 5 bases and J lost 9 bases. The CDR3 consists of 14 residues. The CDR3 bases are TGTGCCAGCAGTGTGTCGCAGGGGGCCGGGCCCCAGCATTTT. Its translation is CASSVSQGAGPQHF.

This clonotype showed up just a few times. The chain uses TRBV7-8 and TRBJ1-4; a weak D match, TRBD1 (5 bases). Trimming removed 0 bases at V and 6 bases at J, with 11 bases between. CDR1 and CDR2 from the germline V gene are SGHVS and FQNEAQ. This CDR3 is 15 amino acids long. In DNA form, the CDR3 reads TGTGCCAGCAGCTTAGCCCTCCGGGACGATGAAAAACTGTTTTTT. Protein sequence: CASSLALRDDEKLFF.

The chain recombines TRBV20-1 with TRBJ2-7, with 8 bases fitting TRBD2. Germline CDR1 reads DFQATT; CDR2 reads SNEGSKA (reference sequence). The J segment lost 3 bases and the V segment lost 3 bases, leaving 4 bases of the junction unmatched. The CDR3 contains 13 residues. The CDR3 is CSARGREGYEQYF. CDR3 DNA sequence: TGCAGTGCTAGGGGACGGGAGGGCTACGAGCAGTACTTC.

Remarks on this clonotype: At one of its ends the junction is not consistent with the germline gene, which may arise from a read error. The chain employs TRBV4-1 and TRBJ1-4, with D perhaps matching TRBD1 (6 bases). CDR1 and CDR2 (germline): MGHRA, YSYEKL. CDR3 length: 16 residues. In DNA form, the CDR3 reads TGCGCCAGCAGCCAAGGCCGCGGGACAACTAATGAAAGACTGTTTTTT. This sequence encodes CASSQGRGTTNERLFF.

This clonotype was detected only once. The chain uses TRBV7-2 and TRBJ1-5, with TRBD1 identical over 8 bases. This CDR3 has 14 residues. The V segment lost 5 bases and the J segment 4 bases; nucleotides outside the gene matches: 4. Germline V gene sequence: CDR1 SGHTA, CDR2 FQGNSA. The CDR3 DNA follows: TGTGCCAGCAGCGACGACAGGGGAAATCAGCCCCAGCATTTT. It encodes CASSDDRGNQPQHF.

This clonotype showed up just a few times. This chain joins TRBV10-1 and TRBJ1-2, with D hard to call. The CDR3 consists of 14 residues. Looked up from germline, CDR1 is WNHNN and CDR2 is SYGVQD (reference sequence). The ends were cut back, 3 bases at V and 2 bases at J, with 10 bases in the middle. The CDR3 reads CASSDTRANYGYTF. For the CDR3, the DNA is TGCGCCAGCAGTGACACCAGAGCCAACTATGGCTACACCTTC.

The chain carries TRBV12-3 or TRBV12-4 and TRBJ2-1; 9 nucleotides line up with TRBD2. The CDR3 totals 15 residues. With V trimmed by 6 bases and J by 6 bases, 9 bases remained unmatched. CDR3 sequence reads: CASRPPTSGINEQFF. In DNA form, the CDR3 reads TGTGCCAGCAGGCCCCCGACTAGCGGTATCAATGAGCAGTTCTTC.

This clonotype was seen ten or more times. The rearrangement links TRBV7-3 to TRBJ2-7; 9 positions agree with TRBD2. The V segment lost 5 bases and the J segment 1 base; nucleotides outside the gene matches: 3. Germline assignment: CDR1 SGHTA and CDR2 FQGTGA. The CDR3 contains 14 residues. Here the CDR3 DNA reads TGTGCCAGCAGCCCACTAGCGGGTTCCTACGAGCAGTACTTC. Translating it yields CASSPLAGSYEQYF.

V and J are TRBV6-5 and TRBJ1-1, with TRBD1 as a possible D gene (6 bases). This CDR3 is built from 14 residues. Germline values: CDR1 MNHEY, CDR2 SVGAGI. V shed 5 bases and J shed 4 bases, with 14 bases lying between them. The CDR3 DNA follows: TGTGCCAGCAGTCTCGGGTGGGGGGCCACTGAAGCTTTCTTT. This gives the protein CASSLGWGATEAFF.

The sample holds a few counts of this clonotype. The rearrangement links TRBV20-1 to TRBJ1-2; 9 positions match TRBD1. The J segment lost 5 bases and the V segment lost 0 bases, leaving 7 bases of the junction unmatched. CDR3 length: 15 residues. CDR1 and CDR2 from the germline V gene are DFQATT and SNEGSKA (reference sequence). CDR3 nucleotide sequence: TGCAGTGCTAGAGATCCCCGGACAGGGGAATATGGCTACACCTTC. Protein product: CSARDPRTGEYGYTF.

The rearrangement uses TRBV27 and TRBJ1-3, with D possibly matching TRBD1 (5 bases). Trimming removed 3 bases at V and 0 bases at J, with 6 bases between. This CDR3 contains 14 residues. Germline loops: CDR1 MNHEY, CDR2 SMNVEV (reference sequence). The CDR3 reads CASSLDISGNTIYF. Written as DNA, the CDR3 is TGTGCCAGCAGTTTGGACATCTCTGGAAACACCATATATTTT.

Worth noting for this clonotype: One end of the junction fails to match germline, which may point to a read error. This chain links TRBV9 with TRBJ1-1; D is ambiguous. Germline CDR1 SGDLS, CDR2 YYNGEE. CDR3 length equals 13 residues. The CDR3 DNA reads TGTGCCAGCAGCGTACACGGGAACCCTGAAGCTTTCTTT. It yields the protein CASSVHGNPEAFF.

The V and J genes are TRBV9 and TRBJ1-5, with D unclear. Germline CDR1 SGDLS, CDR2 YYNGEE. Trimming took off 4 bases at V and 4 bases at J, with 12 bases between the two ends. The CDR3 spans 14 residues. The CDR3, as DNA: TGTGCCAGCAGCCATGACATGGGGAATCAGCCCCAGCATTTT. This encodes CASSHDMGNQPQHF.

The CDR3 protein is CASSSLAGASYEQFF. CDR3 DNA sequence: TGTGCCAGCAGTTCTCTAGCGGGAGCCTCCTACGAGCAGTTCTTC. The chain combines TRBV28 with TRBJ2-1; 10 bases are shared with TRBD2. CDR1 and CDR2 from the germline V gene are MDHEN and SYDVKM. After removal of 4 bases from V and 10 bases from J, the junction contained 10 bases not matched to a gene. The CDR3 loop spans 15 amino acids.

Of note for this clonotype: The germline gene is not matched at one end of the junction; a read error may be the cause. The V and J genes are TRBV27 and TRBJ2-1; unclear D gene. The J call may not be correct, given that the DNA end is closer to TRBJ2-7. CDR3 length equals 16 residues. The germline gives CDR1 MNHEY, CDR2 SMNVEV (reference sequence). CDR3 amino acids: CVSSLSGGSSYNEQYF. The DNA for the CDR3 is TGTGTCAGCAGTTTATCGGGCGGCAGCTCCTACAATGAGCAGTACTTC.

A few counts support this clonotype. V is TRBV5-3 and J is TRBJ1-5; D is unclear. Being an ORF, TRBV5-3 has a function that is uncertain. The CDR3 sequence is 14 residues long. Trimming left V 6 bases short and J 1 base short, with 11 bases between. CDR3 DNA: TGTGCCAGAACCATCCCCGGGAGCAATCAGCCCCAGCATTTT. This encodes CARTIPGSNQPQHF.

This chain links TRBV7-9 with TRBJ2-1, with no clear D. The CDR3 is 13 residues long. Germline CDR1 and CDR2: SEHNR and FQNEAQ (reference sequence). V was clipped by 5 bases and J by 5 bases, with 10 bases between them. The CDR3: CASSPRLHNEQFF. In DNA, the CDR3 is TGTGCCAGCAGCCCCCGACTGCACAATGAGCAGTTCTTC. Together with reference TRBV7-9 and TRBJ2-1, the CDR3 gives the full variable domain: DTGVSQNPRHKITKRGQNVTFRCDPISEHNRLYWYRQTLGQGPEFLTYFQNEAQLEKSRLLSDRFSAERPKGSFSTLEIQRTEQGDSAMYLCASSPRLHNEQFFGPGTRLTVL.

The chain uses TRBV7-2 and TRBJ2-3; no clear D gene. V lost 2 bases to trimming and J lost 10 bases, with 7 bases between them. The V gene's germline CDR1 is SGHTA and CDR2 FQGNSA. The CDR3 is made up of 11 amino acids. CDR3 amino acids: CASSLHRSQYF. CDR3 sequence (DNA): TGTGCCAGCAGCTTACATCGTTCGCAGTATTTT.

V is TRBV6-6 and J is TRBJ1-1, with D possibly being TRBD1 (5 bases). The CDR3 has 14 residues. Deletions cut 7 bases from V and 3 bases from J, with 15 bases between. Germline V CDR1 and CDR2: MNHNY, SVGAGI (reference sequence). The DNA of the CDR3 is TGTGCCAGCATCAAACGGGCGGGGGACACTGAAGCTTTCTTT. It translates to CASIKRAGDTEAFF.

The CDR3 protein is CASSVEAPRPGQPLANYGYTF. As DNA, the CDR3 is TGTGCCAGCAGCGTAGAAGCCCCAAGACCGGGCCAACCCCTAGCTAACTATGGCTACACCTTC. This chain connects TRBV9 to TRBJ1-2, with D uncertain. The germline V gene encodes CDR1 SGDLS and CDR2 YYNGEE. CDR3 length: 21 residues. Trimming stripped 0 bases from V and 0 bases from J, with 27 bases between.

This sequence joins TRBV6-2 or TRBV6-3 and TRBJ2-4, with 11 bases aligning to TRBD2. The end of the DNA is better explained by TRBJ2-7, so the J call may be wrong. CDR1 is MNHEY and CDR2 is SVGEGT in the germline V gene. The CDR3 is 16 amino acids. DNA of the CDR3: TGTGCCAGCAGTTATCCTAGCGGGAGGTTCCCGTACGAGCAGTACTTC. It is translated as CASSYPSGRFPYEQYF.

The V and J genes are TRBV20-1 and TRBJ1-4, with 7 bases aligning to TRBD1. V was clipped by 0 bases and J by 7 bases; unmatched bases: 17. CDR1 is DFQATT and CDR2 is SNEGSKA in the germline V gene (reference sequence). The CDR3 contains 18 residues. For the CDR3, the DNA is TGCAGTGCTAGAGATAGTTGGGCCGGGACAGCACCATCTGAAAAACTGTTTTTT. Residues: CSARDSWAGTAPSEKLFF.

This chain connects TRBV20-1 to TRBJ1-4; the D gene is possibly TRBD1 (5 bases). Per the germline V gene, CDR1 is DFQATT and CDR2 is SNEGSKA (reference sequence). The CDR3 contains 16 residues. V was cut by 1 base and J by 4 bases, with 16 bases left in between. Written as DNA, the CDR3 is TGCAGTGCTAGAGCCGCTCCGGGACCGCATAATGAAAAACTGTTTTTT. Amino acids: CSARAAPGPHNEKLFF.